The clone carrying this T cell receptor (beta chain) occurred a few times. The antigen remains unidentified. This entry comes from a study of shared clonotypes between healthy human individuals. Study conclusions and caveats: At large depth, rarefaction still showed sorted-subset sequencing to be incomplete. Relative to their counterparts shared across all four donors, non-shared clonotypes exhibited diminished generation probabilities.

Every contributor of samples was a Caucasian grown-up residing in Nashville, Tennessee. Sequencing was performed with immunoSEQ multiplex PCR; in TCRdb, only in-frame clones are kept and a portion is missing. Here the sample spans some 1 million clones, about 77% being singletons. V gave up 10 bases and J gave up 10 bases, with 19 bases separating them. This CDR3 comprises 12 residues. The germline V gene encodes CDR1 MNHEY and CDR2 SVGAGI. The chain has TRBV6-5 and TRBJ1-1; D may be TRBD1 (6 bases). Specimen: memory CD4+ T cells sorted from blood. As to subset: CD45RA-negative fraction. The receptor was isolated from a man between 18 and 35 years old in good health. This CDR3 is CATRGPEMRAFF. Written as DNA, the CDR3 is TGTGCCACCCGGGGGCCAGAAATGAGAGCTTTCTTT.